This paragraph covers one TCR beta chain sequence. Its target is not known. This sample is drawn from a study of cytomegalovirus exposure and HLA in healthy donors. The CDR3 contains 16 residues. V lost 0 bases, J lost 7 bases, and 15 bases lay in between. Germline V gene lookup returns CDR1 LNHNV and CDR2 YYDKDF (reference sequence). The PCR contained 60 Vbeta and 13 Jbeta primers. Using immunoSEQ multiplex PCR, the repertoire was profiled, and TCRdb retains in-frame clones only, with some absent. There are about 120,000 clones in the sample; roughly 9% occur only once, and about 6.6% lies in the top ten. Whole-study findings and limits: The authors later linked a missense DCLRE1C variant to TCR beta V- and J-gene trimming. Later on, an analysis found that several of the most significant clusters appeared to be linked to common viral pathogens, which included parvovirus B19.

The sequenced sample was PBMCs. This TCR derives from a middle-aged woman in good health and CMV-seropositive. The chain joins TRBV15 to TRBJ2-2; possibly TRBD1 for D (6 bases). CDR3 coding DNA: TGTGCCACCAGCAGAGACCCGATCAGGGGTAGCGGGGAGCTGTTTTTT. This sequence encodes CATSRDPIRGSGELFF. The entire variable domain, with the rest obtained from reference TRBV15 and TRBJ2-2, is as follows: DAMVIQNPRYQVTQFGKPVTLSCSQTLNHNVMYWYQQKSSQAPKLLFHYYDKDFNNEADTPDNFQSRRPNTSFCFLDIRSPGLGDTAMYLCATSRDPIRGSGELFFGEGSRLTVL.